The sample holds a few counts of the clone carrying this T cell receptor beta chain. This sample was included in a study of immune characterization of retroperitoneal liposarcoma. One entry per CDR3 protein, called by TCRdb with MiXCR from the PCR reads. The sample includes a few thousand distinct CDR3 sequences, under 55% of them seen just once. Sequencing was carried out using tumor tissue. The TCR originated in a female donor with retroperitoneal liposarcoma.

Here the CDR3 DNA reads TGTGCCAGCAGCTTAGGGGTAGCGGGAGAACACTACGAGCAGTACTTC. Translated, it gives CASSLGVAGEHYEQYF. This chain links TRBV11-2 with TRBJ2-7, with 9 bases aligning to TRBD2. V dropped 1 base and J dropped 3; count of bases not matched to a gene: 7. This CDR3 has 16 residues. Looked up from germline, CDR1 is SGHAT and CDR2 is FQNNGV.